The present TCR beta chain was sequenced within a study of T cells after posttransplantation cyclophosphamide. Study-level points and caveats: Donor CD8+ memory clones often dominated recipient blood repertoires at later times. Blood and skin or GI T cell repertoires showed limited TRB overlap. Recipient CMV seropositivity and CMV reactivation strongly tracked TRB clonality.

V lost 4 bases and J lost 2; bases outside the gene matches: 2. Per the germline V gene, CDR1 is SGHRS and CDR2 is YFSETQ. This CDR3 is 15 amino acids long. Some clones are missing from TCRdb's copy, which holds only in-frame ones; the method was immunoSEQ multiplex PCR. Of about 1,900 clones in the sample, around 94% were seen once. A note on this clone: As yet, its antigen is unknown.

Sequencing was carried out using CD4+ T cells sorted from bone marrow. This receptor was obtained from a woman aged 50 to 60 in good health and a related stem cell transplant donor. The V gene is TRBV5-1, the J gene TRBJ2-1; 11 bases agree with TRBD1. In DNA, the CDR3 is TGCGCCAGCAGCCCGGGACAGGGGGCCTACAATGAGCAGTTCTTC. Its translation is CASSPGQGAYNEQFF.